There are many counts of the clone carrying this T cell receptor beta chain. This sample is drawn from a study of regulatory T cells in long-lasting Graves disease. Relying on iRepertoire HTBI primers and Arm-PCR of CDR3 regions, the team built TCR beta libraries. TCRdb independently ran MiXCR on the multiplex PCR reads; one entry per CDR3 protein. Of 300,000 to 450,000 distinct CDR3 sequences listed, 15% are singletons. The CDR3 is made up of 12 amino acids. With 2 bases removed from V and 7 bases from J, the gap between germline ends came to 9 bases. Germline V lookup: CDR1 ENHRY, CDR2 SYGVKD. Time point specified: newly diagnosed GD, antithyroid drugs for less than 3 months. After RNA was extracted from PBMCs, the TCR library was made from it. Graves' disease was diagnosed by American Thyroid Association guidelines.

The chain combines TRBV10-3 with TRBJ2-7, with D perhaps TRBD2 (6 bases). This TCR was sampled from a female donor with Graves disease. This specimen consisted of peripheral blood mononuclear cells (PBMCs), obtained at new diagnosis, from a patient treated with antithyroid drugs. CDR3 in amino acids: CAISENGGEQYF. The DNA for the CDR3 is TGTGCCATCAGTGAGAATGGGGGGGAGCAGTACTTC.